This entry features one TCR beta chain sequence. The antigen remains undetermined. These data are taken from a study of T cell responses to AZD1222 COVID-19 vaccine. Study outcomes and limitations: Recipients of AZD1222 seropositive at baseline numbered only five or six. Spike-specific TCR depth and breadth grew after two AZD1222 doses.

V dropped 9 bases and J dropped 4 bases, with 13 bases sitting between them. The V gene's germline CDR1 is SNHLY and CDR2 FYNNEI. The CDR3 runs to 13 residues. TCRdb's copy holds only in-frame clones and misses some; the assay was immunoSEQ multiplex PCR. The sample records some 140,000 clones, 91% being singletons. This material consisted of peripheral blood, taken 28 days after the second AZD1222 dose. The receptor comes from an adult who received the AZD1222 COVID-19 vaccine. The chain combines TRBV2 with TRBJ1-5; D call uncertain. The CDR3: CASGSPMNQPQHF. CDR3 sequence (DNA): TGTGCCAGTGGTTCGCCTATGAATCAGCCCCAGCATTTT.